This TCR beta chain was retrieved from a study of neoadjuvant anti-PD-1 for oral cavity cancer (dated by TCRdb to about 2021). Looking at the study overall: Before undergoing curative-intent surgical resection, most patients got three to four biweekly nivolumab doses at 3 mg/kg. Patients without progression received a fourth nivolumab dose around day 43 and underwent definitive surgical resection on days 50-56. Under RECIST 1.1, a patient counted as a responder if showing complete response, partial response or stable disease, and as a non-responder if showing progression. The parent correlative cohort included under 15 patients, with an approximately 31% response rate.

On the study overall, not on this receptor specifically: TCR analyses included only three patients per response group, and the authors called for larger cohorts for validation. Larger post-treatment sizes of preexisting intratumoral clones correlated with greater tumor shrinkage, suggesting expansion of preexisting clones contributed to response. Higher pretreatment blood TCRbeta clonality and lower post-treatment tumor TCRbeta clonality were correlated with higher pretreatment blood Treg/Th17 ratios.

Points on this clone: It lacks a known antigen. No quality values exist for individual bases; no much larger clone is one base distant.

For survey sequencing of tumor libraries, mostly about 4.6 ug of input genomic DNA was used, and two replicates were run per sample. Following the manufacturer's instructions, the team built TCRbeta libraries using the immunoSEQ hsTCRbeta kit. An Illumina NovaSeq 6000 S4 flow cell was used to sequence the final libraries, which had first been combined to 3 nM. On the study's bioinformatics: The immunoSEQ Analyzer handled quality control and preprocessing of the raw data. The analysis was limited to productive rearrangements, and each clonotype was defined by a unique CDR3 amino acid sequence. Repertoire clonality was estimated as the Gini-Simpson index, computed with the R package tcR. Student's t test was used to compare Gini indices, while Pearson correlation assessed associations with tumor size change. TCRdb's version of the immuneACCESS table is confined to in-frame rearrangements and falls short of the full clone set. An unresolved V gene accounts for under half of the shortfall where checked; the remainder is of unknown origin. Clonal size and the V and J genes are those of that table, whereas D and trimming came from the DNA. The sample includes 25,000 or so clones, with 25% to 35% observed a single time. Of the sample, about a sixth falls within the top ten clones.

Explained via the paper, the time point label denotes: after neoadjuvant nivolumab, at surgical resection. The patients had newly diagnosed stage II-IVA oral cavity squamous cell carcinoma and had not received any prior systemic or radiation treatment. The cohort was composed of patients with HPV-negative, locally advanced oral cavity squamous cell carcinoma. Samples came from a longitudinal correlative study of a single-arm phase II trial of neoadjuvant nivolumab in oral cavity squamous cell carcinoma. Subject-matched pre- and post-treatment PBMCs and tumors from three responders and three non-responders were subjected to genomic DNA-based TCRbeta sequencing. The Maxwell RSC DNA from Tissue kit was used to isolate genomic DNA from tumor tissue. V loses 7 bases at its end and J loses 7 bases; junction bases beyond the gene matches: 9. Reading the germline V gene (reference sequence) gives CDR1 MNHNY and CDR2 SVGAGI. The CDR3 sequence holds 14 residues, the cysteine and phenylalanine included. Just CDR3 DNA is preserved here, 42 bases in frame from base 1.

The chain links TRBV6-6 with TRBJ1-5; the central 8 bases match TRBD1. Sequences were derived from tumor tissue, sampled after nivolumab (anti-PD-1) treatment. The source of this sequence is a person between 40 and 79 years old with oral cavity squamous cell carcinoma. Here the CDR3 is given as CASKPTGVKQPQHF. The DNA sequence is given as TGTGCCAGCAAGCCGACAGGGGTTAAACAGCCCCAGCATTTT.